Sequencing of this T cell receptor beta chain was carried out in a study of blood T cell repertoires in COVID-19. Overall study: Italy, Spain and the United States were the sources of the convalescent and acute COVID-19 samples.

Authors' methods: Cell counts per sample came from amplifying reference gene primers. Assay used: immunoSEQ multiplex PCR; TCRdb lists only in-frame clones, some missing. Clone size and the V and J calls come from that table; the DNA yielded D and trimming. Altogether approximately 92,000 clones are present, approximately 86% being singletons, with the ten largest covering around 3.1%. Trimming took 5 bases from V and 7 from J; bases not matched to a gene: 11. The length of the CDR3 is 18 residues. Germline V lookup: CDR1 KGHSH, CDR2 LQKENI. The sample comprised peripheral blood. This TCR was recovered from a middle-aged man with acute or convalescent COVID-19. V is TRBV18 and J is TRBJ2-1, with 16 positions matching TRBD2. CDR3 sequence reads: CASSSGLAGGPVGNEQFF. CDR3 DNA: TGTGCCAGCTCATCGGGACTAGCGGGAGGGCCAGTCGGAAATGAGCAGTTCTTC. Combining the CDR3 with reference TRBV18 and TRBJ2-1 gives the whole variable domain NAGVMQNPRHLVRRRGQEARLRCSPMKGHSHVYWYRQLPEEGLKFMVYLQKENIIDESGMPKERFSAEFPKEGPSILRIQQVVRGDSAAYFCASSSGLAGGPVGNEQFFGPGTRLTVL.